This record covers a single T cell receptor beta chain. Its antigen remains unidentified. The germline V gene encodes CDR1 SGHDN and CDR2 FVKESK. The V gene lost 0 bases and the J gene lost 1 base, with 14 bases spanning the gap. The CDR3 loop spans 17 amino acids. The record originates from a study of T cells in localized non-small cell lung cancer. Study conclusions and caveats: There were a median roughly 60 of the top 100 tumor clones appearing in adjacent lung.

Clones were sequenced by immunoSEQ multiplex PCR, and TCRdb holds only the in-frame ones, with some missing. This table has more than 70,000 clones, around four fifths appearing once. The rearrangement uses TRBV14 and TRBJ2-3, with no clear D. Sequenced here: peripheral blood, sampled before any cancer treatment. The receptor comes from a man aged 40 to 69 with stage I lung adenocarcinoma. CDR3 residues: CASSQDIRVVGTDTQYF. Here the CDR3 DNA reads TGTGCCAGCAGCCAAGATATAAGGGTCGTCGGCACAGATACGCAGTATTTT.